The 28 T cell receptor beta chains below come from one sample, sequenced in a study of tumour-infiltrating T cells in Burkitt lymphoma. TCRdb's table, derived via immunoSEQ multiplex PCR, lists solely in-frame clones and lacks some. This table has around 50,000 clones, around 31% appearing once. Sequenced sample: tumor tissue. The receptors shown here come from a human donor with Burkitt lymphoma.

The CDR3 region has the DNA TGTGCCAGCAGCCGAACTAGCGGGGGGGACAATGAGCAGTTCTTC. Encoded protein: CASSRTSGGDNEQFF. The chain joins TRBV7-2 to TRBJ2-1; 13 bases fit TRBD2. With 5 bases clipped from V and 5 bases from J, the junction kept 3 bases outside the gene matches. Germline assignment: CDR1 SGHTA and CDR2 FQGNSA. The CDR3 totals 15 residues.

The chain has TRBV6-1 and TRBJ1-2; D uncertain. Trimming removed 5 bases at V and 3 bases at J, with 4 bases between. This CDR3 contains 11 residues. CDR1 is MNHNS, CDR2 SASEGT, per germline. This CDR3 is CASSYHYGYTF. The CDR3 nucleotides are TGTGCCAGCAGTTACCACTATGGCTACACCTTC.

The V call is TRBV6-5, the J call TRBJ2-3; 8 nucleotides agree with TRBD2. V gave up 8 bases and J gave up 4 bases; unmatched junction bases: 11. Germline V gives CDR1 MNHEY, CDR2 SVGAGI. The CDR3 runs 15 residues. DNA of the CDR3: TGTGCCAGCTCTCGGGGCGCGGGGGGCGCAGATACGCAGTATTTT. Encoded protein: CASSRGAGGADTQYF.

The chain has TRBV7-9 and TRBJ1-2; 10 bases are a match to TRBD1. The CDR3 runs 13 residues. Unmatched junction bases numbered 5, after V lost 11 bases and J lost 2 bases. Looked up from germline, CDR1 is SEHNR and CDR2 is FQNEAQ (reference sequence). The CDR3 sequence: CAPGGQGNYGYTF. CDR3 coding DNA: TGTGCCCCAGGGGGACAGGGGAACTATGGCTACACCTTC.

This chain links TRBV6-6 with TRBJ2-7; 7 nucleotides match TRBD1. From germline, CDR1 is MNHNY and CDR2 SVGAGI (reference sequence). V lost 0 bases and J lost 6; bases outside the gene matches: 2. CDR3 length: 13 residues. The CDR3 loop is CASSYSTGPEQYF. CDR3 in DNA: TGTGCCAGCAGTTACTCGACAGGGCCCGAGCAGTACTTC.

The chain combines TRBV15 with TRBJ2-3, with D uncertain. This CDR3 region has 14 residues. Trimming removed 0 bases from V and 6 bases from J, with 10 bases in between. CDR1 and CDR2 (germline): LNHNV, YYDKDF (reference sequence). As DNA, the CDR3 is TGTGCCACCAGCAGAGATCAGGTTGTGGATACGCAGTATTTT. Translation: CATSRDQVVDTQYF.

This chain links TRBV5-1 with TRBJ2-7; D is perhaps TRBD1 (6 bases). Per the germline V gene, CDR1 is SGHRS and CDR2 is YFSETQ. The CDR3 contains 14 residues. Trimming took 2 bases from V and 1 from J, leaving 10 bases between them. The CDR3 nucleotides are TGCGCCAGCAGCTTTGACAGGCGATCCTACGAGCAGTACTTC. This encodes CASSFDRRSYEQYF. Full variable domain (missing parts from reference TRBV5-1 and TRBJ2-7): KAGVTQTPRYLIKTRGQQVTLSCSPISGHRSVSWYQQTPGQGLQFLFEYFSETQRNKGNFPGRFSGRQFSNSRSEMNVSTLELGDSALYLCASSFDRRSYEQYFGPGTRLTVT.

This clone has just a few counts. The CDR3: CASSRGGSGNTIYF. The CDR3 DNA reads TGTGCCAGCAGTCGAGGGGGATCCGGAAACACCATATATTTT. This chain uses TRBV5-8 with TRBJ1-3; tentatively, D is TRBD1 (6 bases). This CDR3 contains 14 residues. Trimming left V 5 bases short and J 4 bases short, with 13 bases between. Germline values: CDR1 SGHTS, CDR2 YDEGEE.

A few counts support this clone. This sequence joins TRBV5-4 and TRBJ2-7; the D gene could be TRBD1 or TRBD2 (5 bases each). V lost 3 bases, J lost 4 bases, and 17 bases lay in between. CDR1 and CDR2 from the germline V gene are SGHNT and YYREEE (reference sequence). CDR3 length: 15 amino acids. CDR3 in DNA: TGTGCCAGCAGCTATGCTGGGGGAACCATTTACGAGCAGTACTTC. It codes for CASSYAGGTIYEQYF. Drawing the rest from reference TRBV5-4 and TRBJ2-7, the complete variable domain is ETGVTQSPTHLIKTRGQQVTLRCSSQSGHNTVSWYQQALGQGPQFIFQYYREEENGRGNFPPRFSGLQFPNYSSELNVNALELDDSALYLCASSYAGGTIYEQYFGPGTRLTVT.

This clone has more than one count but fewer than ten. V usage is TRBV7-9 and J usage is TRBJ2-2, with 7 nucleotides matching TRBD1. Germline V CDR1 and CDR2: SEHNR, FQNEAQ (reference sequence). V lost 4 bases and J lost 7; bases outside the gene matches: 3. There are 13 residues in the CDR3. The CDR3 sequence is CASSYTGDGELFF. The DNA for the CDR3 is TGTGCCAGCAGCTACACAGGGGACGGGGAGCTGTTTTTT.

This chain links TRBV19 with TRBJ1-1; tentative D call: TRBD1 (6 bases). Looked up from germline, CDR1 is LNHDA and CDR2 is SQIVND (reference sequence). The germline V and J ends were trimmed by 6 bases and 0 bases, with 8 bases remaining between them. The CDR3 contains 13 residues. The CDR3 reads CASSRTVNTEAFF. The CDR3 coding sequence is TGTGCCAGTAGCCGGACAGTGAACACTGAAGCTTTCTTT.

This clone turned up a few times. The gene calls are TRBV18 and TRBJ1-1, with D possibly matching TRBD1 (5 bases). Germline CDR1 KGHSH, CDR2 LQKENI. The CDR3 loop spans 12 amino acids. The V gene lost 11 bases and the J gene lost 6 bases, with 16 bases spanning the gap. CDR3 in DNA: TGTGCCGCCTCTCGGGGCCGGGCTGAAGCTTTCTTT. It specifies CAASRGRAEAFF.

In this sample, this clone turned up a few times. V usage is TRBV5-4 and J usage is TRBJ1-1, with D possibly matching TRBD1 (5 bases). V was shortened by 3 bases and J by 5 bases, with 14 bases between the two germline ends. There are 14 residues in the CDR3. CDR1 is SGHNT and CDR2 is YYREEE in the germline V gene (reference sequence). CDR3 DNA sequence: TGTGCCAGCAGCTCCACGGGGAGGGGAACTGAAGCTTTCTTT. It yields the protein CASSSTGRGTEAFF. Drawing the rest from reference TRBV5-4 and TRBJ1-1, the complete variable domain is ETGVTQSPTHLIKTRGQQVTLRCSSQSGHNTVSWYQQALGQGPQFIFQYYREEENGRGNFPPRFSGLQFPNYSSELNVNALELDDSALYLCASSSTGRGTEAFFGQGTRLTVV.

J is TRBJ1-2 and V is TRBV9; 8 bases match TRBD1. The CDR3 has 15 residues. V trimming: 0 bases; J trimming: 3 bases; junction bases outside the gene matches: 4. Germline CDR1 SGDLS, CDR2 YYNGEE. CDR3 nucleotides: TGTGCCAGCAGCGTAGGTCCGACAGGGGACTATGGCTACACCTTC. Amino acids: CASSVGPTGDYGYTF.

The table lists this clone with a few counts. As DNA, the CDR3 is TGTGCCAGCAGGAAAGACGGGGGGGGTCGCTACTACGAGCAGTACTTC. It is translated as CASRKDGGGRYYEQYF. J is TRBJ2-7 and V is TRBV7-2, with 8 bases identical to TRBD2. CDR1 is SGHTA, CDR2 FQGNSA, per germline. After removal of 6 bases from V and 3 bases from J, the junction contained 13 bases not matched to a gene. This CDR3 spans 16 amino acids.

This clone appeared a few times. J is TRBJ2-2 and V is TRBV23-1, with D possibly matching TRBD2 (6 bases). TRBV23-1 is classed as an ORF, of uncertain function. Trimming pared 6 bases from V and 5 bases from J, leaving 16 bases between. This CDR3 is built from 15 residues. CDR3 nucleotides: TGCGCCAGCAGCCGCGGGACGGTGGGAACCGGGGAGCTGTTTTTT. Its translation is CASSRGTVGTGELFF.

This clone showed up just a few times. V gene TRBV4-1 combines with J gene TRBJ1-2; tentative D call: TRBD1 (5 bases). Trimming removed 5 bases at V and 1 base at J, with 11 bases between. Germline loops: CDR1 MGHRA, CDR2 YSYEKL. The CDR3 has 14 amino acids. CDR3 DNA: TGCGCCAGCAGCGGAGCGGGGGGTAACTATGGCTACACCTTC. Amino acids: CASSGAGGNYGYTF.

This clone was recorded a few times. The V and J genes are TRBV6-5 and TRBJ2-5; TRBD1 matches at 7 bases. J lost 5 bases, V lost 7 bases, and 10 bases had no gene match. Germline values: CDR1 MNHEY, CDR2 SVGAGI. The CDR3 spans 14 residues. CDR3 residues: CASTLTGDGETQYF. The CDR3 bases are TGTGCCAGCACCTTAACAGGGGATGGGGAGACCCAGTACTTC.

This clone was counted only a few times. This sequence joins TRBV6-5 and TRBJ1-3; D is perhaps TRBD1 (5 bases). The CDR3 contains 13 residues. CDR1 and CDR2 (germline): MNHEY, SVGAGI. Trimming left V 5 bases short and J 2 bases short, with 7 bases between. In DNA form, the CDR3 reads TGTGCCAGCAGTCGGACAACTGGAAACACCATATATTTT. This gives the protein CASSRTTGNTIYF.

The chain joins TRBV7-8 to TRBJ2-7; 11 positions agree with TRBD1. The CDR3 has 15 amino acids. The germline CDR1 and CDR2 sequences are SGHVS and FQNEAQ. V lost 1 base and J lost 3; bases outside the gene matches: 2. The CDR3 protein is CASSLVGTGGYEQYF. As DNA, the CDR3 is TGTGCCAGCAGCTTAGTGGGGACAGGGGGCTACGAGCAGTACTTC.

About this clone itself: The same CDR3 is also encoded by other DNA sequences in this sample. The chain employs TRBV15 and TRBJ1-2; possibly TRBD1 for D (5 bases). This CDR3 contains 13 residues. Germline CDR1 is LNHNV and CDR2 is YYDKDF (reference sequence). Trimming cost V 3 bases and J 2 bases, with 7 bases left between them. CDR3 amino acids: CATSRDTNYGYTF. CDR3 nucleotides: TGTGCCACCAGCAGGGACACCAACTATGGCTACACCTTC.

The gene calls are TRBV28 and TRBJ2-5; weak D call: TRBD1 (5 bases). The V and J ends lost 7 bases and 0 bases respectively, with 12 bases between them. Germline V gene data show CDR1 as MDHEN and CDR2 as SYDVKM. The CDR3 runs 14 residues. The CDR3 bases are TGTGCCAGCAACCACGACAGAAACCAAGAGACCCAGTACTTC. Translation: CASNHDRNQETQYF. The whole variable domain, remainder taken from reference TRBV28 and TRBJ2-5, is DVKVTQSSRYLVKRTGEKVFLECVQDMDHENMFWYRQDPGLGLRLIYFSYDVKMKEKGDIPEGYSVSREKKERFSLILESASTNQTSMYLCASNHDRNQETQYFGPGTRLLVL.

V usage is TRBV18 and J usage is TRBJ1-6, with unresolved D. Per germline, CDR1 KGHSH and CDR2 LQKENI. V was cut by 3 bases and J by 3 bases, with 9 bases left in between. The CDR3 loop spans 15 amino acids. The CDR3 nucleotides read TGTGCCAGCTCACCTCAGGCAAACTATAATTCACCCCTCCACTTT. It codes for CASSPQANYNSPLHF.

This chain uses TRBV5-1 with TRBJ1-2, with D hard to call. Deletions cut 7 bases from V and 2 bases from J, with 12 bases between. Germline CDR1 reads SGHRS; CDR2 reads YFSETQ. The CDR3 totals 13 residues. The DNA for the CDR3 is TGCGCCAGCTCGGAGGGCCCGAACTATGGCTACACCTTC. This translates into CASSEGPNYGYTF.

Only one count was recorded for this clone. The chain joins TRBV7-2 to TRBJ1-6; D is uncertain. Germline CDR1 and CDR2: SGHTA and FQGNSA. Trimming cost V 3 bases and J 8 bases, with 14 bases left between them. This CDR3 region has 15 residues. CDR3 bases: TGTGCCAGCAGCTTGTCCGGGGTACTTGATTCACCCCTCCACTTT. Residues: CASSLSGVLDSPLHF.

The rearrangement links TRBV11-1 to TRBJ2-3; 7 bases align to TRBD1. V gave up 2 bases and J gave up 0 bases; unmatched junction bases: 2. CDR1 SGHAT and CDR2 FQDESV come from the germline V gene (reference sequence). This CDR3 contains 15 residues. The CDR3 loop is CASSLRGPSTDTQYF. In DNA, the CDR3 is TGTGCCAGCAGCTTAAGGGGGCCTAGCACAGATACGCAGTATTTT.

The chain links TRBV7-9 to TRBJ2-3, with D possibly being TRBD2 (5 bases). Deletions cut 5 bases from V and 5 bases from J, with 20 bases between. The germline V gene encodes CDR1 SEHNR and CDR2 FQNEAQ (reference sequence). This CDR3 spans 16 amino acids. The CDR3 nucleotides read TGTGCCAGCAGCGGCGAGGGTCTAGTACTAGTAGATACGCAGTATTTT. This codes for CASSGEGLVLVDTQYF.

The V call is TRBV10-2, the J call TRBJ2-1; no clear D gene. This CDR3 is 16 amino acids long. The germline V gene has CDR1 WSHSY and CDR2 SAAADI. The V and J ends lost 2 bases and 5 bases respectively, with 16 bases between them. CDR3 loop: CASSETRRNRDNEQFF. CDR3 sequence (DNA): TGCGCCAGCAGTGAGACCCGACGGAACAGAGACAATGAGCAGTTCTTC.